A selection of T cell receptor beta chains follows, all from one sample in a study of shared clonotypes between healthy human individuals. The protocol was immunoSEQ multiplex PCR, while the TCRdb copy is restricted to in-frame clones and leaves out a portion. The table records about 2.4 million clones, approximately 94% of them present only once. The specimen sequenced was naive CD4+ T cells from PBMCs. These receptors were collected from a man aged 18 to 35 in good health. Some clones in this sample may be carry-over from other donors' samples. CDR3s include the opening cysteine and the closing phenylalanine or tryptophan. The order of the fields is V gene, J gene, D gene, clone size, CDR3 DNA, CDR3 protein. D genes are given only for firm matches. Clone size is not always given. Where it is, it says once, few, many or a class for expanded clones.

v_call: TRBV7-3; j_call: TRBJ2-5; d_call: .; clone_size: .; cdr3_nt: TGTGCCAGCAGCCAGGGGCTGGGAGGAGTCCAAGAGACCCAGTACTTC; cdr3_aa: CASSQGLGGVQETQYF
v_call: TRBV19; j_call: TRBJ2-6; d_call: .; clone_size: .; cdr3_nt: TGTGCCAGTAGTATAGGTAGACTCTTGCCCCTCTCTGGGGCCAACGTCCTGACTTTC; cdr3_aa: CASSIGRLLPLSGANVLTF
v_call: TRBV19; j_call: TRBJ2-7; d_call: TRBD1; clone_size: once; cdr3_nt: TGTGCCAGTAGCCACAGGGGTCACGAGCAGTACTTC; cdr3_aa: CASSHRGHEQYF
v_call: TRBV28; j_call: TRBJ1-1; d_call: .; clone_size: few; cdr3_nt: TGTGCCAGCAGTTTATTCGACAGTATGGCTTTCTTT; cdr3_aa: CASSLFDSMAFF
v_call: TRBV7-6; j_call: TRBJ2-1; d_call: .; clone_size: .; cdr3_nt: TGTGCCAGCAGCCGATCCGGGTCAGGGTACAATGAGCAGTTCTTC; cdr3_aa: CASSRSGSGYNEQFF
v_call: TRBV27; j_call: TRBJ2-1; d_call: .; clone_size: .; cdr3_nt: TGTGCCAGCAGTTTATCGAGGCTAGCTGAGAGCTCCTACAATGAGCAGTTCTTC; cdr3_aa: CASSLSRLAESSYNEQFF
v_call: TRBV5-4; j_call: TRBJ2-2; d_call: .; clone_size: .; cdr3_nt: TGTGCCAGCAGAAGGGGGAACACCGGGGAGCTGTTTTTT; cdr3_aa: CASRRGNTGELFF
v_call: TRBV4-2; j_call: TRBJ1-5; d_call: .; clone_size: .; cdr3_nt: TGTGCCAGCAGCCAAAGGGGGGTAGAGGACGAGCCCCAGCATTTT; cdr3_aa: CASSQRGVEDEPQHF
v_call: TRBV28; j_call: TRBJ2-5; d_call: .; clone_size: .; cdr3_nt: TGTGCCAGCACCGTGGGGGGTGGGAAGGGAGAGACCCAGTACTTC; cdr3_aa: CASTVGGGKGETQYF
v_call: TRBV6-1; j_call: TRBJ1-2; d_call: TRBD1; clone_size: .; cdr3_nt: TGTGCCAGCAGTTGGACAGGGGATAACTATGGCTACACCTTC; cdr3_aa: CASSWTGDNYGYTF
v_call: TRBV6-1; j_call: TRBJ2-7; d_call: .; clone_size: .; cdr3_nt: TGTGCCAGCAGGCAGAGGGTTGAATCCTACGAGCAGTACTTC; cdr3_aa: CASRQRVESYEQYF
v_call: TRBV7-9; j_call: TRBJ1-3; d_call: TRBD1; clone_size: .; cdr3_nt: TGTGCCAGCAGCGGTGAGGCCGGGACAGGGTCCTCTGGAAACACCATATATTTT; cdr3_aa: CASSGEAGTGSSGNTIYF
v_call: TRBV27; j_call: TRBJ1-6; d_call: .; clone_size: .; cdr3_nt: TGTGCCAGCAGTTTATCCGGGGTGACCGGGGTTTCCCTCCACTTT; cdr3_aa: CASSLSGVTGVSLHF
v_call: TRBV20-1; j_call: TRBJ2-3; d_call: .; clone_size: .; cdr3_nt: TGCAGTGCGGCGGGGGATACGCAGTATTTT; cdr3_aa: CSAAGDTQYF
v_call: TRBV4-1; j_call: TRBJ2-5; d_call: TRBD1; clone_size: .; cdr3_nt: TGCGCCAGCAGCCTGCGGGACAGGGGGACCCAGTACTTC; cdr3_aa: CASSLRDRGTQYF
v_call: TRBV28; j_call: TRBJ1-4; d_call: TRBD1; clone_size: .; cdr3_nt: TGTGCCAGCAGCACAGGGGGCGCGGATGAAAAACTGTTTTTT; cdr3_aa: CASSTGGADEKLFF
v_call: TRBV5-6; j_call: TRBJ2-1; d_call: .; clone_size: .; cdr3_nt: TGTGCCAGCAGCAACGGGTGGGGCTCCTACAATGAGCAGTTCTTC; cdr3_aa: CASSNGWGSYNEQFF
v_call: TRBV5-1; j_call: TRBJ2-1; d_call: .; clone_size: once; cdr3_nt: TGCGCCAGCAGCTTGATGGCAGGGGACCTCAATGAGCAGTTCTTC; cdr3_aa: CASSLMAGDLNEQFF
v_call: TRBV28; j_call: TRBJ2-7; d_call: .; clone_size: .; cdr3_nt: TGTGCCAGCCAGAGGACAGCTTCGCACGAGCAGTACTTC; cdr3_aa: CASQRTASHEQYF
v_call: TRBV29-1; j_call: TRBJ2-3; d_call: .; clone_size: .; cdr3_nt: TGCAGCGTTCGGACTGTATACACAGATACGCAGTATTTT; cdr3_aa: CSVRTVYTDTQYF
v_call: TRBV28; j_call: TRBJ1-1; d_call: .; clone_size: .; cdr3_nt: TGTGCCAGCAGTTTATTTCCTTTTGGAGCTTTCTTT; cdr3_aa: CASSLFPFGAFF
v_call: TRBV29-1; j_call: TRBJ1-1; d_call: .; clone_size: .; cdr3_nt: TGCAGCGTTGGACAGATCATGAACACTGAAGCTTTCTTT; cdr3_aa: CSVGQIMNTEAFF
v_call: TRBV19; j_call: TRBJ2-2; d_call: TRBD2; clone_size: .; cdr3_nt: TGTGCCAGTAAGGCGCGGGGGGTCACCGGGGAGCTGTTTTTT; cdr3_aa: CASKARGVTGELFF
v_call: TRBV9; j_call: TRBJ1-2; d_call: TRBD1; clone_size: once; cdr3_nt: TGTGCCAGCAGCTGGGACAGGGCCGCAGCTAACTATGGCTACACCTTC; cdr3_aa: CASSWDRAAANYGYTF
v_call: TRBV5-3; j_call: TRBJ1-2; d_call: TRBD1; clone_size: .; cdr3_nt: TGTGCCAGAAGCCCCCGGACAGGTCCTACCTTC; cdr3_aa: CARSPRTGPTF
v_call: TRBV28; j_call: TRBJ2-2; d_call: .; clone_size: .; cdr3_nt: TGTGCCAGCAGTTTTACCGGGGAGCTGTTTTTT; cdr3_aa: CASSFTGELFF
v_call: TRBV7-9; j_call: TRBJ2-2; d_call: TRBD1; clone_size: .; cdr3_nt: TGTGCCAGCAGCTTGATAGGACAGGGTACGTCCGGGGAGCTGTTTTTT; cdr3_aa: CASSLIGQGTSGELFF
v_call: TRBV19; j_call: TRBJ2-7; d_call: TRBD1; clone_size: .; cdr3_nt: TGTGCCAGTAGTATTCTTCCAGGACAGGGGAGCTCCCCAAATAGCTACGAGCAGTACTTC; cdr3_aa: CASSILPGQGSSPNSYEQYF
v_call: TRBV5-4; j_call: TRBJ1-1; d_call: .; clone_size: .; cdr3_nt: TGTGCCAGCAGCTTGCCAGGGGTGGCCACTGAAGCTTTCTTT; cdr3_aa: CASSLPGVATEAFF
v_call: TRBV5-1; j_call: TRBJ1-2; d_call: TRBD1; clone_size: .; cdr3_nt: TGCGCCAGCAGCTTGGGACAGGGAGCTAACTATGGCTACACCTTC; cdr3_aa: CASSLGQGANYGYTF
v_call: TRBV2; j_call: TRBJ1-2; d_call: .; clone_size: .; cdr3_nt: TGTGCCAGCAGGTTAGGGAGTTCACTTGGCTACACCTTC; cdr3_aa: CASRLGSSLGYTF
v_call: TRBV30; j_call: TRBJ2-1; d_call: .; clone_size: .; cdr3_nt: TGTGCCTGGAGGGCAGCGGTCGGGGAAAATGAGCAGTTCTTC; cdr3_aa: CAWRAAVGENEQFF
v_call: TRBV7-2; j_call: TRBJ2-7; d_call: .; clone_size: .; cdr3_nt: TGTGCCAGCAGCTTAGGCCTAGCGTTTAGTTACGAGCAGTACTTC; cdr3_aa: CASSLGLAFSYEQYF
v_call: TRBV27; j_call: TRBJ1-2; d_call: TRBD1; clone_size: once; cdr3_nt: TGTGCCAGCAGTTTTCACTCTAACCCGGGACAGATCACTAACTATGGCTACACCTTC; cdr3_aa: CASSFHSNPGQITNYGYTF
v_call: TRBV5-4; j_call: TRBJ1-5; d_call: TRBD1; clone_size: .; cdr3_nt: TGTGCCAGCAGCCAGGACAGGGGGCAGGCTCAGCCCCAGCATTTT; cdr3_aa: CASSQDRGQAQPQHF
v_call: TRBV7-3; j_call: TRBJ2-1; d_call: TRBD2; clone_size: .; cdr3_nt: TGTGCCAGCAGAGAGACTAGCGGGAGCTCCTACAATGAGCAGTTCTTC; cdr3_aa: CASRETSGSSYNEQFF
v_call: TRBV5-1; j_call: TRBJ1-2; d_call: .; clone_size: .; cdr3_nt: TGCGCCAGCAGCAACCCGTCGGCGGGGGTCGGGAACTATGGCTACACCTTC; cdr3_aa: CASSNPSAGVGNYGYTF
v_call: TRBV5-5; j_call: TRBJ1-1; d_call: .; clone_size: .; cdr3_nt: TGTGCCAGCCTAGTCGGCCCCTCGGGGAACACTGAAGCTTTCTTT; cdr3_aa: CASLVGPSGNTEAFF
v_call: TRBV6-1; j_call: TRBJ1-5; d_call: .; clone_size: .; cdr3_nt: TGTGCCAGCAGTGAGAGGGGTGTGGGCAATCAGCCCCAGCATTTT; cdr3_aa: CASSERGVGNQPQHF
v_call: TRBV5-1; j_call: TRBJ1-1; d_call: .; clone_size: few; cdr3_nt: TGCGCCAGCACCCAGGGAACGAACACTGAAGCTTTCTTT; cdr3_aa: CASTQGTNTEAFF
v_call: TRBV5-1; j_call: TRBJ1-1; d_call: TRBD1; clone_size: .; cdr3_nt: TGCGCCAGCAGCTTGGTGACAGGGGACACTGAAGCTTTCTTT; cdr3_aa: CASSLVTGDTEAFF
v_call: TRBV9; j_call: TRBJ2-3; d_call: TRBD1; clone_size: .; cdr3_nt: TGTGCCAGCAGCGTAGACGGTAGGGCAGGGGGTAAAGCAGATACGCAGTATTTT; cdr3_aa: CASSVDGRAGGKADTQYF
v_call: TRBV2; j_call: TRBJ1-2; d_call: TRBD1; clone_size: .; cdr3_nt: TGTGCCAGCAGTCTCCTAGGACAGGTTAATGGCTACACCTTC; cdr3_aa: CASSLLGQVNGYTF
v_call: TRBV5-4; j_call: TRBJ1-2; d_call: .; clone_size: .; cdr3_nt: TGTGCCAGCAGCTCAAGGGACATTTACGGCTACACCTTC; cdr3_aa: CASSSRDIYGYTF
v_call: TRBV6-6; j_call: TRBJ2-7; d_call: .; clone_size: .; cdr3_nt: TGTGCCAGCAGTTACGGGGGTGTCGCCTACGAGCAGTACTTC; cdr3_aa: CASSYGGVAYEQYF
v_call: TRBV30; j_call: TRBJ1-1; d_call: .; clone_size: few; cdr3_nt: TGTGCCTGGACCCCAGTAGATGCTTTCTTT; cdr3_aa: CAWTPVDAFF
v_call: TRBV27; j_call: TRBJ1-5; d_call: .; clone_size: .; cdr3_nt: TGTGCCAGCAGTTTTCGTCTGGACGGCAATCAGCCCCAGCATTTT; cdr3_aa: CASSFRLDGNQPQHF
v_call: TRBV5-4; j_call: TRBJ1-1; d_call: .; clone_size: .; cdr3_nt: TGTGCCAGCAGCTTGCAACAGACGAACACTGAAGCTTTCTTT; cdr3_aa: CASSLQQTNTEAFF
v_call: TRBV15; j_call: TRBJ1-4; d_call: .; clone_size: once; cdr3_nt: TGTGCCACCGCGAGGGGTGGAACTAATGAAAAACTGTTTTTT; cdr3_aa: CATARGGTNEKLFF
v_call: TRBV28; j_call: TRBJ2-5; d_call: TRBD2; clone_size: .; cdr3_nt: TGTGCCAGTGGACTAGACCTTTTGGAGACCCAGTACTTC; cdr3_aa: CASGLDLLETQYF
v_call: TRBV7-3; j_call: TRBJ2-1; d_call: TRBD1; clone_size: .; cdr3_nt: TGTGCCAGCAGCTTGGACAGGGGGATCACCTACAATGAGCAGTTCTTC; cdr3_aa: CASSLDRGITYNEQFF
v_call: TRBV28; j_call: TRBJ1-2; d_call: .; clone_size: .; cdr3_nt: TGTGCCAGCAGCTGGGTACAGTGGCAGGGGAACGGCTACACCTTC; cdr3_aa: CASSWVQWQGNGYTF
v_call: TRBV29-1; j_call: TRBJ2-1; d_call: TRBD2; clone_size: .; cdr3_nt: TGCAGCGTTGAACCGGGACTAGCGGGATTCTACAATGAGCAGTTCTTC; cdr3_aa: CSVEPGLAGFYNEQFF
v_call: TRBV30; j_call: TRBJ2-1; d_call: TRBD2; clone_size: once; cdr3_nt: TGTGCCTGGAGTGCGGTAGCGGGAGTAGGCAATGAGCAGTTCTTC; cdr3_aa: CAWSAVAGVGNEQFF
v_call: TRBV9; j_call: TRBJ2-5; d_call: TRBD1; clone_size: .; cdr3_nt: TGTGCCAGCAGCGCCGGGACAGGGAGGGAGACCCAGTACTTC; cdr3_aa: CASSAGTGRETQYF
v_call: TRBV7-9; j_call: TRBJ1-4; d_call: .; clone_size: .; cdr3_nt: TGTGCCAGCAGCTTCGGGGGCTCAACTAATGAAAAACTGTTTTTT; cdr3_aa: CASSFGGSTNEKLFF
v_call: TRBV5-1; j_call: TRBJ1-1; d_call: .; clone_size: .; cdr3_nt: TGCGCCAGCAGGGGTTCAGAGAACACTGAAGCTTTCTTT; cdr3_aa: CASRGSENTEAFF
v_call: TRBV27; j_call: TRBJ1-1; d_call: .; clone_size: few; cdr3_nt: TGTGCCAGCAGTCCGGCACTAGAAGCTTTCTTT; cdr3_aa: CASSPALEAFF